This T cell receptor (beta chain) was sequenced for a study of T cell repertoires in cytomegalovirus infection. CDR1 MGHRA and CDR2 YSYEKL come from the germline V gene. The ends were cut back, 0 bases at V and 3 bases at J, with 11 bases in the middle. The CDR3 covers 15 residues. This clonotype was seen a few times. Its antigen is unknown. TCRdb reprocessed the reads via MiXCR and lists one record per CDR3 protein. The sample yields about 500,000 distinct CDR3 sequences, 30% to 40% seen once. The source material was cultured PBMCs, sampled from culture after CMV antigen stimulation. The genes are TRBV4-1 and TRBJ1-2; maybe TRBD1 (6 bases). This clonotype originated in a human donor in good health (CMV status not recorded). Some clones in this sample may be carry-over from other donors' samples. CDR3 protein: CASSQDGGPYYGYTF. The CDR3 region has the DNA TGCGCCAGCAGCCAAGATGGGGGGCCCTACTATGGCTACACCTTC.